The 27 T cell receptor beta chains below were found in one sample sequenced in a study of vaccination and CD4 T cells after COVID-19. No antigen is known for these receptors. Regarding treatment: roughly ten-day PBMC culture with coronavirus spike peptide pools or control peptides (ViraFEST assay). Sequenced with the Oncomine TCR Beta short-read assay was DNA taken from cultured CD4+ T cells. One entry per CDR3 protein, called by TCRdb with MiXCR from the PCR reads. The data contain about 26,000 distinct CDR3 sequences, 50% of them singletons. Source: CD4+ T cells from blood, cultured in vitro, taken before SARS-CoV-2 vaccination. These receptor sequences come from a human donor who received a COVID-19 vaccine.

This clonotype came up a few times. This sequence joins TRBV5-1 and TRBJ2-1, with D possibly being TRBD1 or TRBD2 (6 bases each). Germline V lookup: CDR1 SGHRS, CDR2 YFSETQ. The V and J ends lost 4 bases and 2 bases respectively, with 13 bases between them. The length of the CDR3 is 15 residues. CDR3 sequence: CASSPWGAAYNEQFF. CDR3 in DNA: TGCGCCAGCAGCCCATGGGGGGCCGCCTACAATGAGCAGTTCTTC. The whole variable domain, filled in from reference TRBV5-1 and TRBJ2-1, reads KAGVTQTPRYLIKTRGQQVTLSCSPISGHRSVSWYQQTPGQGLQFLFEYFSETQRNKGNFPGRFSGRQFSNSRSEMNVSTLELGDSALYLCASSPWGAAYNEQFFGPGTRLTVL.

The V and J genes are TRBV7-7 and TRBJ2-2; D might be TRBD1 or TRBD2, each matching 6 bases. This CDR3 region has 12 residues. V lost 5 bases to trimming and J lost 7 bases, with 8 bases between them. Germline V gene lookup returns CDR1 SSHAT and CDR2 FNYEAQ (reference sequence). The DNA of the CDR3 is TGTGCCAGCAGCCGGGGGCACGGGGAGCTGTTTTTT. The encoded protein is CASSRGHGELFF.

The rearrangement joins TRBV6-2 or TRBV6-3 to TRBJ2-7; 7 bases match TRBD1. The CDR3 totals 15 residues. V shed 1 base and J 1 base; nucleotides not matched to a gene: 4. Per the germline V gene, CDR1 is MNHEY and CDR2 is SVGEGT. The CDR3 is CASSYWAGGSYEQYF. The CDR3 DNA is TGTGCCAGCAGTTACTGGGCAGGGGGTTCCTACGAGCAGTACTTC.

This clonotype was recorded a few times. The gene calls are TRBV30 and TRBJ1-3; D is unclear. This CDR3 comprises 13 residues. Germline loops: CDR1 GTSNPN, CDR2 SVGIG (reference sequence). Trimming cost V 1 base and J 4 bases, with 8 bases left between them. The CDR3 DNA is TGTGCCTGGAGTGGTGGATTGGGAAACACCATATATTTT. The encoded protein is CAWSGGLGNTIYF.

This clonotype was detected a few times. The chain is built from TRBV2 and TRBJ2-5, with D unresolved. The germline V gene has CDR1 SNHLY and CDR2 FYNNEI. This CDR3 comprises 11 residues. Deletions cut 2 bases from V and 5 bases from J, with 3 bases between. CDR3 in amino acids: CASSEPETQYF. The CDR3 nucleotides read TGTGCCAGCAGTGAACCGGAGACCCAGTACTTC.

This clonotype was picked up a small number of times. The chain joins TRBV30 to TRBJ1-2, with TRBD1 as a possible D gene (5 bases). This CDR3 is built from 13 residues. The V end lost 1 base, the J end lost 6 bases, and 12 bases lay between the germline ends. CDR1 GTSNPN and CDR2 SVGIG come from the germline V gene (reference sequence). CDR3 DNA sequence: TGTGCCTGGAGTGGGCAGGGCTGGGATGGCTACACCTTC. It specifies CAWSGQGWDGYTF. Supplemented by reference TRBV30 and TRBJ1-2, the full variable domain reads SQTIHQWPATLVQPVGSPLSLECTVEGTSNPNLYWYRQAAGRGLQLLFYSVGIGQISSEVPQNLSASRPQDRQFILSSKKLLLSDSGFYLCAWSGQGWDGYTFGSGTRLTVV.

In its sample, this clonotype was seen a few times. The chain combines TRBV20-1 with TRBJ1-1; TRBD1 aligns across 7 bases. V lost 3 bases, J lost 4 bases, and 8 bases stayed unmatched. The CDR3 contains 14 residues. CDR1 is DFQATT, CDR2 SNEGSKA, per germline (reference sequence). DNA of the CDR3: TGCAGTGCTAGGAGGGGACAGTACCGCACTGAAGCTTTCTTT. It is translated as CSARRGQYRTEAFF.

This rearrangement joins TRBV12-3 or TRBV12-4 to TRBJ1-1; D is unresolved. The CDR3 totals 14 residues. Trimming shortened V by 6 bases and J by 3 bases, and 14 bases separated the two germline ends. DNA of the CDR3: TGTGCCAGCAGCCTTTTTAGAGTACACACTGAAGCTTTCTTT. Its protein is CASSLFRVHTEAFF.

The chain is built from TRBV24-1 and TRBJ2-3; possibly TRBD2 for D (6 bases). V lost 6 bases and J 3 bases, leaving 9 bases between the germline ends. CDR3 size: 13 residues. Germline CDR1 and CDR2: KGHDR and SFDVKD. As DNA, the CDR3 is TGTGCCACCAGTACCGGGGGTACAGATACGCAGTATTTT. It codes for CATSTGGTDTQYF.

V is TRBV7-8 and J is TRBJ1-4; D ambiguous. V lost 5 bases to trimming and J lost 8 bases, with 21 bases between them. CDR3 length equals 16 residues. The germline gives CDR1 SGHVS, CDR2 FQNEAQ. CDR3: CASSPLPSGSIEKLFF. Written as DNA, the CDR3 is TGTGCCAGCAGCCCCCTACCCTCGGGTTCGATAGAAAAACTGTTTTTT.

The V and J genes are TRBV2 and TRBJ1-2; possibly TRBD1 for D (5 bases). The CDR3 loop spans 12 amino acids. CDR1 is SNHLY and CDR2 is FYNNEI in the germline V gene. Between the trimmed V and J ends, which lost 3 bases and 7 bases, there was a span of 9 bases. In DNA form, the CDR3 reads TGTGCCAGCAGTGACAGGGAGGGTGGCTACACCTTC. This gives the protein CASSDREGGYTF.

The chain couples TRBV2 to TRBJ1-1; D ambiguous. Per germline, CDR1 SNHLY and CDR2 FYNNEI. This CDR3 is 13 amino acids long. Between the trimmed V and J ends, which lost 1 base and 11 bases, there was a span of 14 bases. Here the CDR3 reads CASSEVFEGWAFF. The CDR3 DNA is TGTGCCAGCAGTGAAGTGTTTGAGGGATGGGCTTTCTTT.

The chain is built from TRBV7-2 and TRBJ1-1; a possible D gene is TRBD1 (6 bases). The CDR3 runs to 15 residues. Between the trimmed V and J ends, which lost 5 bases and 6 bases, there was a span of 19 bases. Germline V lookup: CDR1 SGHTA, CDR2 FQGNSA. CDR3 coding DNA: TGTGCCAGCAGCCTCCAGACAGGATTGAGAGCTGAAGCTTTCTTT. It encodes CASSLQTGLRAEAFF. The full variable domain, its missing parts supplied by reference TRBV7-2 and TRBJ1-1, is GAGVSQSPSNKVTEKGKDVELRCDPISGHTALYWYRQSLGQGLEFLIYFQGNSAPDKSGLPSDRFSAERTGGSVSTLTIQRTQQEDSAVYLCASSLQTGLRAEAFFGQGTRLTVV.

The CDR3 loop reads CASSPRRGPYEQYF. The CDR3 region has the DNA TGTGCCAGCAGCCCAAGGAGAGGGCCCTACGAGCAGTACTTC. The V call is TRBV6-1, the J call TRBJ2-7; D possibly corresponds to TRBD2 (5 bases). Germline loops: CDR1 MNHNS, CDR2 SASEGT. This CDR3 region has 14 residues. V was trimmed by 6 bases and J by 2 bases, leaving 14 bases between them.

As DNA, the CDR3 is TGTGCCAGTCAGGAAAAGACAGGCTATGGCTACACCTTC. Its protein product is CASQEKTGYGYTF. V is TRBV25-1 and J is TRBJ1-2; D possibly corresponds to TRBD1 (6 bases). The germline V gene has CDR1 MGHDK and CDR2 SYGVNS. The CDR3 extends over 13 amino acids. Deletions cut 9 bases from V and 4 bases from J, with 15 bases between.

This rearrangement joins TRBV19 to TRBJ1-3; 11 bases are shared with TRBD1. Unmatched junction bases numbered 10, after V lost 6 bases and J lost 3 bases. CDR3 length: 17 residues. Germline V gives CDR1 LNHDA, CDR2 SQIVND (reference sequence). The CDR3 bases are TGTGCCAGTAGCGCAAGGACAGGGGGCGCAAGTGGAAACACCATATATTTT. Its translation: CASSARTGGASGNTIYF.

V and J are TRBV15 and TRBJ2-1, with D perhaps being TRBD1 or TRBD2 (6 bases each). Deletions cut 1 base from V and 9 bases from J, with 13 bases between. CDR3 length equals 14 residues. CDR1 LNHNV and CDR2 YYDKDF come from the germline V gene (reference sequence). This CDR3 reads CATSRAGEDAEQFF. The CDR3 coding sequence is TGTGCCACCAGCAGAGCAGGGGAGGATGCTGAGCAGTTCTTC.

V usage is TRBV29-1 and J usage is TRBJ2-2; 7 nucleotides agree with TRBD2. This CDR3 contains 15 residues. The V gene end was trimmed by 6 bases and the J gene end by 2 bases; junction bases not matched to a gene: 9. Per germline, CDR1 SQVTM and CDR2 ANQGSEA. CDR3 region: CSVPPPGGNTGELFF. CDR3 DNA: TGCAGCGTCCCCCCCCCGGGAGGCAACACCGGGGAGCTGTTTTTT.

The genes are TRBV2 and TRBJ1-1; possible D gene TRBD1, 5 bases. The CDR3 consists of 13 residues. The ends were cut back, 8 bases at V and 1 base at J, with 11 bases in the middle. Germline CDR1 reads SNHLY; CDR2 reads FYNNEI. This CDR3 reads CASSGVWNTEAFF. The CDR3 DNA sequence: TGTGCCAGCTCGGGGGTATGGAACACTGAAGCTTTCTTT.

This sequence joins TRBV5-1 and TRBJ1-2; 10 positions agree with TRBD1. This CDR3 contains 14 residues. The germline gives CDR1 SGHRS, CDR2 YFSETQ. Trimming at V came to 0 bases and at J to 6 bases, leaving 2 bases not matched to a gene. The CDR3 nucleotides are TGCGCCAGCAGCTTGGGACAGGGGGCGGATGGCTACACCTTC. Residues: CASSLGQGADGYTF.

This sequence joins TRBV6-1 and TRBJ1-1, with D unresolved. The ends were cut back, 4 bases at V and 0 bases at J, with 6 bases in the middle. Germline loops: CDR1 MNHNS, CDR2 SASEGT. CDR3 length: 13 residues. Written as DNA, the CDR3 is TGTGCCAGCAGTGGCAGACTGAACACTGAAGCTTTCTTT. Amino acids: CASSGRLNTEAFF.

This chain links TRBV19 with TRBJ2-5; possibly TRBD2 for D (6 bases). Trimming took off 1 base at V and 5 bases at J, with 11 bases between the two ends. Looked up from germline, CDR1 is LNHDA and CDR2 is SQIVND (reference sequence). The length of the CDR3 is 14 residues. Written as DNA, the CDR3 is TGTGCCAGTAGTATAGGTCCGGGGAGGGAGACCCAGTACTTC. Amino acids: CASSIGPGRETQYF.

This clonotype was detected only a few times. The V gene is TRBV20-1, the J gene TRBJ1-1, with a tentative D call TRBD1 (5 bases). Looked up from germline, CDR1 is DFQATT and CDR2 is SNEGSKA (reference sequence). V shed 3 bases and J shed 3 bases, with 17 bases lying between them. The CDR3 length is 15 residues. The CDR3, as DNA: TGCAGTGCTAGTCAGGGTCTCGGGGTAGACACTGAAGCTTTCTTT. Its protein is CSASQGLGVDTEAFF.

This sequence joins TRBV20-1 and TRBJ2-1; 12 nucleotides agree with TRBD2. CDR1 DFQATT and CDR2 SNEGSKA come from the germline V gene (reference sequence). This CDR3 is built from 19 residues. The V and J ends lost 0 bases and 1 base, in that order; junction bases with no gene match: 10. This CDR3 is CSARDAGATSGGSYNEQFF. The DNA of the CDR3 is TGCAGTGCTAGAGATGCGGGGGCGACTAGCGGGGGATCCTACAATGAGCAGTTCTTC.

This clonotype has a handful of counts. This rearrangement joins TRBV6-5 to TRBJ1-5; D gene uncertain. CDR1 MNHEY and CDR2 SVGAGI come from the germline V gene. Trimming pared 2 bases from V and 5 bases from J, leaving 4 bases between. CDR3 length equals 12 residues. The CDR3 region has the DNA TGTGCCAGCAGTTACGGACATCAGCCCCAGCATTTT. Translated: CASSYGHQPQHF.

V usage is TRBV20-1 and J usage is TRBJ2-7, with D perhaps TRBD2 (5 bases). Germline CDR1 DFQATT, CDR2 SNEGSKA (reference sequence). Trimming took 5 bases from V and 5 from J, leaving 13 bases between them. The CDR3 consists of 12 residues. CDR3 protein: CSAQHGDNEQYF. The CDR3 DNA is TGCAGTGCTCAACACGGGGATAACGAGCAGTACTTC.

The rearrangement joins TRBV19 to TRBJ1-5; D is perhaps TRBD1 (6 bases). This CDR3 contains 15 residues. Trimming took 3 bases from V and 6 from J, leaving 15 bases between them. CDR1 and CDR2 from the germline V gene are LNHDA and SQIVND (reference sequence). DNA for the CDR3: TGTGCCAGTAGTATTGTCAGGGGTGGGGGTCAGCCCCAGCATTTT. This gives the protein CASSIVRGGGQPQHF.